This entry lists 21 T cell receptor beta chains sequenced from one sample in a study of T cells in Graves' hyperthyroidism and ophthalmopathy. Amplification of TCR beta CDR3 regions was performed using RNA transcripts as template. TCR CDR3 regions were first amplified by RT-PCR with HTBI primers. TCRdb ran MiXCR on the multiplex PCR reads and lists one entry per CDR3 protein. The table shows 350,000 to 400,000 distinct CDR3 sequences, with under 15% occurring only once. Material for sequencing was blood. These receptors all stem from a woman in her twenties or thirties with Graves' hyperthyroidism.

This clonotype was counted many times. This chain uses TRBV12-3 or TRBV12-4 with TRBJ2-1; no clear D. V was pared by 6 bases and J by 8 bases, with 17 bases between. The length of the CDR3 is 14 residues. This CDR3 is CASSPDPPGHEQFF. CDR3 coding DNA: TGTGCCAGCAGCCCGGACCCACCGGGCCATGAGCAGTTCTTC.

The chain is built from TRBV2 and TRBJ2-2; 9 nucleotides line up with TRBD1. From germline, CDR1 is SNHLY and CDR2 FYNNEI. CDR3 length: 16 residues. Trimming at V came to 6 bases and at J to 2 bases, leaving 7 bases not matched to a gene. The CDR3 region is CASRDPGQGNTGELFF. The CDR3 nucleotides are TGTGCCAGCAGGGATCCGGGACAGGGAAACACCGGGGAGCTGTTTTTT.

This clonotype was found many times. The chain couples TRBV3-1 to TRBJ1-4, with D tentatively TRBD1 (5 bases). This CDR3 region has 16 residues. Per germline, CDR1 LGHDT and CDR2 YNNKEL (reference sequence). Trimming cost V 5 bases and J 0 bases, with 13 bases left between them. CDR3 amino acids: CASSSTGESTNEKLFF. The CDR3 region has the DNA TGTGCCAGCAGCTCCACAGGAGAGTCAACTAATGAAAAACTGTTTTTT.

This clonotype was picked up many times. The rearrangement uses TRBV9 and TRBJ1-5; D remains unclear. Between the trimmed V and J ends, which lost 3 bases and 3 bases, there was a span of 13 bases. The CDR3 extends over 15 amino acids. Germline V gene lookup returns CDR1 SGDLS and CDR2 YYNGEE. CDR3 nucleotides: TGTGCCAGCAGCGGCTCGGACCAGATCAATCAGCCCCAGCATTTT. Translated, it gives CASSGSDQINQPQHF.

This clonotype was counted many times. The chain uses TRBV28 and TRBJ2-1, with 7 bases that match TRBD2. From germline, CDR1 is MDHEN and CDR2 SYDVKM. This CDR3 has 14 amino acids. With 5 bases clipped from V and 9 bases from J, the junction kept 10 bases outside the gene matches. DNA of the CDR3: TGTGCCAGCAGTCCCGCCGGGACTAAGGTTGAGCAGTTCTTC. It translates to CASSPAGTKVEQFF.

This clonotype showed up many times. The chain combines TRBV2 with TRBJ1-1, with TRBD1 matching over 9 bases. The CDR3 is 14 amino acids. J was trimmed by 2 bases and V by 4 bases; bases with no gene match: 2. Germline values: CDR1 SNHLY, CDR2 FYNNEI. This chain's CDR3 is CASSGDRANTEAFF. The CDR3 DNA follows: TGTGCCAGCAGTGGGGACAGGGCAAACACTGAAGCTTTCTTT.

This clonotype has just a few counts. The chain has TRBV7-9 and TRBJ2-1; 10 bases are a match to TRBD2. CDR3 size: 14 residues. V dropped 8 bases and J dropped 6; count of bases not matched to a gene: 7. Germline-derived CDR1 and CDR2 are SEHNR and FQNEAQ (reference sequence). The CDR3 reads CASVWASGSNEQFF. Written as DNA, the CDR3 is TGTGCCAGCGTGTGGGCTAGCGGGAGCAATGAGCAGTTCTTC.

This clonotype has only a few counts. The V call is TRBV27, the J call TRBJ2-7, with 11 bases aligning to TRBD2. Germline V gene data show CDR1 as MNHEY and CDR2 as SMNVEV (reference sequence). This CDR3 contains 15 residues. J gave up 0 bases and V 3 bases, and 1 base lay outside the gene matches. The CDR3, as DNA: TGTGCCAGCAGTTTTACTAGCGGGAGCTCCTACGAGCAGTACTTC. It codes for CASSFTSGSSYEQYF.

In this sample, this clonotype turned up many times. This sequence joins TRBV28 and TRBJ1-2; possible D gene TRBD1, 5 bases. V was cut by 3 bases and J by 4 bases, with 6 bases left in between. Per the germline V gene, CDR1 is MDHEN and CDR2 is SYDVKM. This CDR3 contains 12 residues. CDR3 residues: CASSLGPYGYTF. The DNA of the CDR3 is TGTGCCAGCAGTTTGGGACCCTATGGCTACACCTTC.

This clonotype came up many times. This chain links TRBV27 with TRBJ2-2, with no clear D. From germline, CDR1 is MNHEY and CDR2 SMNVEV (reference sequence). Trimming shortened V by 6 bases and J by 3 bases, and 8 bases separated the two germline ends. The CDR3 has 13 amino acids. The CDR3 nucleotides read TGTGCCAGCAGCGATCCTTACACCGGGGAGCTGTTTTTT. This sequence encodes CASSDPYTGELFF.

This chain joins TRBV25-1 and TRBJ1-4, with TRBD1 matching 8 bases. The CDR3 is made up of 15 amino acids. Losses at the gene ends were 1 base for V and 3 bases for J; bases not matched to a gene: 1. Per the germline V gene, CDR1 is MGHDK and CDR2 is SYGVNS. The CDR3: CASSESTGANEKLFF. CDR3 nucleotide sequence: TGTGCCAGCAGTGAATCGACAGGGGCTAATGAAAAACTGTTTTTT. The complete variable domain, with remaining parts taken from reference TRBV25-1 and TRBJ1-4, reads EADIYQTPRYLVIGTGKKITLECSQTMGHDKMYWYQQDPGMELHLIHYSYGVNSTEKGDLSSESTVSRIRTEHFPLTLESARPSHTSQYLCASSESTGANEKLFFGSGTQLSVL.

J is TRBJ2-2 and V is TRBV4-1, with 7 bases matching TRBD2. Germline CDR1 MGHRA, CDR2 YSYEKL. This CDR3 contains 15 residues. With V trimmed by 2 bases and J by 4 bases, 4 bases remained unmatched. The CDR3 bases are TGCGCCAGCAGCCAAATAGCGGGTCGCACCGGGGAGCTGTTTTTT. It encodes CASSQIAGRTGELFF.

The chain links TRBV28 to TRBJ2-1; 9 bases align to TRBD2. V dropped 6 bases and J dropped 8; count of bases not matched to a gene: 14. In germline, CDR1 is MDHEN, CDR2 SYDVKM. CDR3 length: 16 amino acids. For the CDR3, the DNA is TGTGCCAGCAGCAGTCGCACTAGCGGGTCTATCTATGAGCAGTTCTTC. Its protein product is CASSSRTSGSIYEQFF.

Many counts were recorded for this clonotype. J is TRBJ2-5 and V is TRBV6-1, with 12 bases aligning to TRBD2. Germline V gene data show CDR1 as MNHNS and CDR2 as SASEGT. Trimming took 3 bases from V and 1 from J; bases not matched to a gene: 0. CDR3 length: 15 amino acids. The CDR3 loop reads CASSEGLAGQETQYF. In nucleotides, the CDR3 is TGTGCCAGCAGTGAGGGACTAGCGGGCCAAGAGACCCAGTACTTC.

This clonotype was observed at least ten times. This rearrangement joins TRBV12-3 or TRBV12-4 to TRBJ2-3, with 11 bases matching TRBD1. V shed 6 bases and J 5 bases; nucleotides not matched to a gene: 7. The CDR3 length is 15 residues. This CDR3 reads CASRLGDRGRDTQYF. In DNA form, the CDR3 reads TGTGCCAGCAGACTTGGGGACAGGGGGAGAGATACGCAGTATTTT.

The chain recombines TRBV7-2 with TRBJ2-2, with TRBD2 identical over 10 bases. CDR1 SGHTA and CDR2 FQGNSA come from the germline V gene. The CDR3 is made up of 14 amino acids. The V segment lost 9 bases and the J segment 0 bases; nucleotides outside the gene matches: 1. CDR3 sequence (DNA): TGTGCCAGGAGCGGGAGGGCGAACACCGGGGAGCTGTTTTTT. It encodes CARSGRANTGELFF.

Regarding this clonotype: This may arise from a read error, as a much more abundant clone is one base away. The chain carries TRBV28 and TRBJ2-1, with 8 bases fitting TRBD2. Germline CDR1 reads MDHEN; CDR2 reads SYDVKM. The CDR3 consists of 14 residues. CDR3 region: CASSASGSYSEQFF. CDR3 sequence (DNA): TGTGCCAGCAGTGCGAGCGGGAGTTACAGTGAGCAGTTCTTC.

This clonotype came up a few times. The rearrangement uses TRBV10-1 and TRBJ2-5; 8 bases fit TRBD2. This CDR3 has 15 residues. CDR1 and CDR2 from the germline V gene are WNHNN and SYGVQD (reference sequence). Unmatched junction bases numbered 6, after V lost 5 bases and J lost 1 base. This CDR3 is CASSNGRASQETQYF. The CDR3 nucleotides are TGCGCCAGCAGTAACGGGAGGGCCTCCCAAGAGACCCAGTACTTC.

This clonotype was recorded at least ten times. The J gene is TRBJ2-1, the V gene TRBV12-3 or TRBV12-4; TRBD1 aligns across 7 bases. This CDR3 region has 13 residues. With 8 bases clipped from V and 15 bases from J, the junction kept 16 bases outside the gene matches. The CDR3 loop reads CASVRGQTGIAFF. The CDR3 nucleotides read TGTGCCAGCGTTCGAGGGCAGACAGGGATTGCGTTCTTC.

This clonotype turned up a few times. This sequence may be a read error, since a much larger clone differs from it by one base. This chain joins TRBV12-3 or TRBV12-4 and TRBJ2-2; 10 nucleotides align to TRBD2. There are 15 residues in the CDR3. The CDR3 sequence: CASSPGLADTGEPFF. CDR3 bases: TGTGCCAGCAGTCCAGGACTAGCGGACACCGGGGAGCCGTTTTTT.

In this sample, this clonotype turned up many times. The V and J genes are TRBV20-1 and TRBJ2-3; D not certain. This CDR3 region has 14 residues. Germline values: CDR1 DFQATT, CDR2 SNEGSKA (reference sequence). The V end was cut by 0 bases, the J end by 5 bases, with 12 bases between. Written as DNA, the CDR3 is TGCAGTGCTAGAGATTTGGGGATCCAAGATACGCAGTATTTT. Amino acids: CSARDLGIQDTQYF.